These T cell receptor beta chains were read from a single sample in a study of T-cell reconstitution after alpha-beta-depleted transplantation in children. TCRdb re-analysed the PCR reads in MiXCR, keeping a single row per CDR3 protein. The sample has approximately 420,000 distinct CDR3 sequences; about 11% are singletons. Sequenced material: PBMCs from the stem cell graft donor, taken from the stem cell graft. The receptors come from a human donor who donated a stem cell graft to a child with acute myeloid leukemia. CDR3s include the opening cysteine and the closing phenylalanine or tryptophan. Fields, in order: CDR3 protein, CDR3 DNA, D gene, clone size, V gene, J gene. D genes are given only for firm matches. Clone size is shown for a subset of rows, as once, few, many or a class of expanded clone.

CASSSHGGELSPLHF	TGTGCCAGCAGTTCCCACGGGGGGGAACTTTCACCCCTCCACTTT	-	few	TRBV27	TRBJ1-6
CASSSTGPGELFF	TGTGCCAGCAGCTCGACAGGGCCCGGGGAGCTGTTTTTT	TRBD1	-	TRBV7-8	TRBJ2-2
CASSPGTGLRLLLAGDNEQFF	TGTGCCAGCAGCCCCGGGACAGGGCTTAGACTCCTACTAGCGGGAGACAATGAGCAGTTCTTC	TRBD2	-	TRBV11-1	TRBJ2-1
CASSLGTSGETQYF	TGCGCCAGCAGCCTGGGGACTAGCGGTGAGACCCAGTACTTC	TRBD2	medium-sized	TRBV5-1	TRBJ2-5
CASSPRTGSYEQYF	TGTGCCAGCTCACCACGGACAGGGTCCTACGAGCAGTACTTC	TRBD1	many	TRBV18	TRBJ2-7
CSVVLTGWQYEQYF	TGCAGCGTTGTTTTGACAGGGTGGCAGTACGAGCAGTACTTC	TRBD1	many	TRBV29-1	TRBJ2-7
CASSLVGGELFF	TGCGCCAGCAGCTTGGTAGGAGGGGAGCTGTTTTTT	-	many	TRBV5-1	TRBJ2-2
CASSLDTANTGELFF	TGCGCCAGCAGCTTGGATACCGCGAACACCGGGGAGCTGTTTTTT	-	-	TRBV5-1	TRBJ2-2
CASSQTAMTGGIEKLFF	TGTGCCAGCAGCCAAACAGCCATGACAGGGGGTATTGAAAAACTGTTTTTT	TRBD1	-	TRBV4-2	TRBJ1-4
CASSLERLAGGNEQFF	TGCGCCAGCAGCTTGGAACGGCTAGCGGGAGGGAATGAGCAGTTCTTC	TRBD2	many	TRBV5-1	TRBJ2-1
CASSVDMGTDTQYF	TGTGCCAGCAGCGTAGATATGGGGACAGATACGCAGTATTTT	-	few	TRBV9	TRBJ2-3
CASSLLRLAENYNEQFF	TGTGCCAGCAGTTTACTGCGCCTAGCGGAAAACTACAATGAGCAGTTCTTC	TRBD2	many	TRBV27	TRBJ2-1
CAGSFTSASNEQFF	TGTGCCGGCAGTTTTACTAGCGCCAGCAATGAGCAGTTCTTC	TRBD2	once	TRBV12-3/TRBV12-4	TRBJ2-1
CASSAFLGEETQYF	TGTGCCAGCAGCGCCTTCCTGGGGGAAGAGACCCAGTACTTC	-	-	TRBV11-2	TRBJ2-5
CASSLALDRGPVNTEAFF	TGCGCCAGCAGCTTGGCCTTGGACAGGGGGCCCGTGAACACTGAAGCTTTCTTT	TRBD1	few	TRBV5-1	TRBJ1-1
CASSLSGQGSNQPQHF	TGTGCCAGCAGCCTTTCCGGACAGGGAAGCAATCAGCCCCAGCATTTT	-	few	TRBV21-1	TRBJ1-5
CATSDFPPTGAPRSQETQYF	TGTGCCACCAGTGATTTCCCCCCGACAGGGGCGCCACGAAGCCAAGAGACCCAGTACTTC	TRBD1	few	TRBV24-1	TRBJ2-5
CASSLAREANLIPLHF	TGTGCCAGCAGCTTGGCACGGGAGGCTAACCTAATTCCCCTCCACTTT	-	-	TRBV5-5	TRBJ1-6
CASSVDGKGADTQYF	TGTGCCAGCAGCGTAGACGGGAAAGGCGCAGATACGCAGTATTTT	-	-	TRBV9	TRBJ2-3
CASSVGAGHSTSTDTQYF	TGTGCCAGCAGCGTAGGGGCAGGTCACTCGACTAGCACAGATACGCAGTATTTT	-	-	TRBV9	TRBJ2-3
CSARGGRNEQFF	TGCAGTGCCCGAGGGGGCAGAAATGAGCAGTTCTTC	TRBD1	few	TRBV20-1	TRBJ2-1
CASSPRTEWDFRGYTF	TGTGCCAGCAGCCCCAGGACAGAGTGGGACTTTCGAGGCTACACCTTC	-	-	TRBV6-1	TRBJ1-2
CASSELFQGAKETQYF	TGCGCCAGCAGTGAGTTGTTCCAGGGGGCGAAAGAGACCCAGTACTTC	TRBD1	few	TRBV10-1	TRBJ2-5
CASSQDVGKNIQYF	TGCGCCAGCAGCCAAGATGTAGGTAAAAACATTCAGTACTTC	-	-	TRBV4-1	TRBJ2-4
CSAPKGGLVNTEAFF	TGCAGTGCGCCTAAAGGAGGCTTGGTGAACACTGAAGCTTTCTTT	-	-	TRBV20-1	TRBJ1-1
CATLKSSYEQYF	TGTGCCACCCTAAAGAGCTCCTACGAGCAGTACTTC	-	many	TRBV6-2/TRBV6-3	TRBJ2-7
CASSYSTGSDYGYTF	TGTGCCAGCAGCTACTCGACAGGGTCGGACTATGGCTACACCTTC	TRBD1	-	TRBV7-9	TRBJ1-2
CASSPWVAGTYEQYF	TGTGCCAGCAGCCCCTGGGTAGCGGGGACCTACGAGCAGTACTTC	TRBD2	-	TRBV5-8	TRBJ2-7
CSARDGSRAYEQYF	TGCAGTGCTAGAGACGGGAGTAGGGCCTACGAGCAGTACTTC	-	few	TRBV20-1	TRBJ2-7
CSVRGTAYEQYF	TGCAGCGTCAGAGGGACAGCCTACGAGCAGTACTTC	TRBD1	few	TRBV29-1	TRBJ2-7
CCARGWPAERGLTEAFF	TGCTGTGCTAGAGGTTGGCCGGCGGAACGGGGTCTCACTGAAGCTTTCTTT	-	-	TRBV20-1	TRBJ1-1
CSASPGRKVEQFF	TGCAGTGCTAGTCCAGGGAGAAAAGTGGAGCAGTTCTTC	-	many	TRBV20-1	TRBJ2-1
CASSYSIEGGGTEAFF	TGTGCCAGCAGTTACTCGATCGAGGGGGGGGGGACTGAAGCTTTCTTT	-	-	TRBV6-5	TRBJ1-1
CASRVGVSAIVTEAFF	TGTGCCTCCCGCGTGGGGGTTTCGGCAATTGTCACTGAAGCTTTCTTT	-	-	TRBV30	TRBJ1-1
CASSLAPRTEYNEQFF	TGCGCCAGCAGCTTGGCCCCTCGGACAGAGTACAATGAGCAGTTCTTC	-	-	TRBV5-1	TRBJ2-1
CASCKVGLAGTANEQFF	TGTGCCAGCTGCAAGGTGGGACTAGCGGGTACCGCGAATGAGCAGTTCTTC	TRBD2	-	TRBV3-1	TRBJ2-1
CAISDSGANVLTF	TGTGCCATCAGCGACTCTGGGGCCAACGTCCTGACTTTC	-	few	TRBV10-3	TRBJ2-6